The present T cell receptor beta chain was sequenced within a study of cytomegalovirus exposure and HLA in healthy donors (dated by TCRdb to 2016 to 2017). As for the study more broadly: An earlier analysis of several hundred of the donors reported about 290 Gb of sequence data and 100 million to 140 million unique TCR beta sequences from 150 million to 200 million T cells. Along with the roughly 710-subject first cohort, a separate validation cohort of over a hundred different subjects was used. A later genetic analysis took genome-wide SNP genotypes for about three fifths of the roughly 700 donors and used that subset as a discovery cohort. Among the roughly 400 genotyped donors, more than 70% belonged to the genetic ancestry cluster associated with self-reported Caucasian donors. Among over 350 genotyped donors of the cohort, an average of 235,054 unique TCR beta nucleotide sequences were sequenced per donor, 15% to 20% of them non-productive. Every discovery cohort repertoire had been produced on one sequencing platform. The later analysis used no new phenotypic data to find candidate immune exposures, relying instead on TCR beta sequences and their occurrence across donors. Roughly 300 gigabases of sequencing data and around 85 million unique TCR sequences made up an early release that covered roughly 670 HLA-typed donors. The number of typed donors differed by locus: about 620-630 for A, B, C, DRB1 and DQB1; some 500 for DQA1; 606 for DPA1; and 450 to 480 for DPB1. The study combined high-throughput TCR immunosequencing, statistical association of individual TCRs with disease status, and machine learning to predict cytomegalovirus infection status. Using immunosequencing, the study profiled T cell repertoires from some 670 subjects and related those repertoires to cytomegalovirus serostatus. The study was designed to test whether signatures of past pathogen exposure could be identified by cataloging public T cell receptors. To study patterns of TCR occurrence, a later analysis re-analyzed previously published TCR beta repertoires from around 700 donors and added high-resolution HLA genotyping. An earlier analysis of about 620 of the donors applied high-throughput TCR beta sequencing to assess whether each TCR beta V gene segment acted as functional or pseudogenic. HLA typing covered class I and class II loci at four-digit resolution. Donor age, sex, ethnicity and CMV serostatus were collected together with the repertoire data. Because of strong linkage in the cohort, roughly five DR-DQ haplotypes were treated as single units for association and clustering. Overall results and qualifications from the work: In a later analysis, HLA-associated TCR beta chains showed more clonal expansion and lower generation probabilities than non-associated chains that were equally common. A further reported finding was that TCR beta sequences accurately predicted the HLA-A and HLA-B alleles for most subjects in the first cohort. The study gave a list of 150 to 200 TCR beta chains associated with cytomegalovirus. When HLA alleles, especially DR and DQ, strongly co-occurred, TCR associations were difficult to assign to individual alleles. A cluster of highly shared sequence variants was judged likely to be a technical artifact of the sequencing pipeline. In a later analysis, TCR association rates were found to vary across HLA loci, with the most associated TCRs seen for DRB1 alleles and the fewest for HLA-C alleles. Three of the identified cytomegalovirus-associated TCR beta chains were confirmed in vitro to be specific for cytomegalovirus antigens. Because the 87-base-pair reads could not distinguish some IMGT-functional V segments, including TRBV6-2 and TRBV6-3, those segments were excluded. V-gene and J-gene trimming of TCR beta chains was associated with a missense DCLRE1C variant in a later genetic analysis, and the association was replicated in an independent cohort. A later analysis associated 16,951 TCR beta sequences with specific HLA alleles at a false discovery rate of 0.05. This cohort had only TCR beta chains sequenced, and the lack of alpha or paired-chain data limited which features could be detected. Because some donors lacked HLA typing at each locus, the association tests relied only on the typed subset. In an earlier analysis of fewer than 750 of the donors, most TCR beta V segments were observed in productive rearrangements about 90% or about 30% of the time, broadly matching IMGT annotations. Most TCR sequences were seen in very few donors, while some public TCRs were found in many individuals. Correlated functional status among segregating V segments might be attributable to linkage disequilibrium, but an unknown experimental factor could not be ruled out. According to the authors, the approach could potentially be generalized to other disease states and immunological phenotypes. Immune exposure information for the cohort was limited to CMV serostatus. The classifier was reported to diagnose cytomegalovirus status with high specificity and sensitivity in both the original and validation cohorts. Sequencing depth was assumed to be roughly uniform across donors in the presence/absence analyses, though that assumption may not hold. Most CMV-associated TCR beta chains appeared to be HLA-restricted in a later analysis, and the HLA associations seemed to be driven largely by CMV exposure. According to a later genetic analysis, donors in an Asian-associated ancestry cluster had fewer N-insertions in productive TCRs than the roughly 700-donor mean. The earlier analysis of some 540 of the donors excluded about 16 rarely observed V segments, including chromosome 9 orphons, because counts were too low. A later analysis reported that several top co-occurrence clusters appeared linked to parvovirus B19, influenza, CMV and Epstein-Barr virus.

The library came from the immunoSEQ multiplex PCR assay. The multiplex PCR relied on a mix of 60 forward primers for TCR Vbeta segments and 13 reverse primers for TCR Jbeta segments. A multiplex PCR assay on genomic DNA amplified the CDR3 region of rearranged TCR beta genes. On the Illumina HiSeq System, the amplified TCR beta libraries were sequenced as 87-base-pair reads. Concerning the study's data processing: In a later analysis, roughly 80 million unique TCR beta chains were counted across the 650 to 750 repertoires, and around 11 million of these chains were shared by at least two donors. Raw reads were error-corrected and collapsed into unique sequences with a nearest-neighbor algorithm that merged closely related sequences to remove PCR and sequencing errors. To assign V, D and J gene segments, CDR3 sequences were aligned to IMGT reference sequences. For a sequence to be retained, a match of at least six nucleotides to both a V gene segment and a J gene segment was required. Rearrangements were classified as productive when the CDR3 lacked stop codons and remained in frame with V and J, and all other rearrangements were classified as non-productive. CDR3 was defined by IMGT convention, running from the second conserved V-encoded cysteine to the conserved J-encoded phenylalanine. The earlier analysis of about 500 of the donors excluded sequences that lacked an unambiguous match to a single V gene segment. In an earlier analysis of several hundred of the donors, V segments were called functional above 56.7% productive rearrangements and were called segregating when the between-donor standard deviation exceeded 5%. A statistical classification framework was built for diagnosing cytomegalovirus status from the catalog of TCR beta chain sequences. A later analysis assigned V and J genes by comparing TCR nucleotide sequences with IMGT/GENE-DB human TR gene sequences. In a later analysis, CDR3 sequences and most-parsimonious VDJ recombination scenarios were assigned using the TCRdist pipeline. In a later analysis, each TCR beta chain was defined by its CDR3 amino acid sequence together with its V-gene family, and reads without a unique V-gene family were excluded. To address suspected cross-contamination and a sequencing artifact, a later analysis removed several hundred highly shared, low-generation-probability nucleotide sequences. A later analysis calculated a clonal expansion index for each public chain from normalized within-repertoire ranks of inferred template counts. Generation probabilities in a later analysis came from a VDJ recombination model fitted to out-of-frame rearrangements, and those results were checked against IGoR. In a later analysis, TCR-TCR, TCR-HLA and TCR-CMV co-occurrence was scored with hypergeometric tests, and a repertoire-size bias correction was applied to TCR pairs. A later analysis estimated false discovery rates by permuting HLA or CMV assignments 20 times. In a later analysis, co-occurring TCRs were grouped with DBSCAN, and TCRdist sequence similarity was added when clustering was performed within HLA-allele-positive subsets. For co-occurrence clustering, repertoires with fewer than 30,000 or more than 120,000 public chains were excluded, along with 5 or 6 repertoires with anomalous nucleotide sharing. As stored in TCRdb, this immuneACCESS dataset retains in-frame rearrangements with V and J assigned. A fraction of the clones does not appear; measured against another copy, unresolved V genes explain less than half of the discrepancy, and the remainder lacks a known reason. The V and J calls and clone size were taken over from that table, and D and trimming were inferred from the DNA. The sample table gives about 72,000 clones. Of the sample, approximately 2.9% is held by the ten largest clones.

In total, 500 to 700 healthy bone marrow donors made up the cohort. At the time of sampling, all cohort members were nominally healthy, though unrecorded immune exposures were likely present. The donor was CMV seronegative and belonged to the group of around 350 seronegative cohort members. Every donor gave a peripheral blood sample, and the peripheral blood mononuclear cells from that sample were used for TCR beta sequencing. The Qiagen DNeasy Blood Extraction Kit was used to extract genomic DNA from the blood cell samples. A note on this clone: Its antigen has not been determined.

V is cut by 1 base and J by 6 bases, and the space between the germline ends is 7 bases. The CDR3 runs 13 amino acids, cysteine and phenylalanine included. The entry retains the CDR3 DNA only, 39 bases that are in frame from base 1. In the germline V gene, CDR1 corresponds to MNHNS and CDR2 to SASEGT. Recombination joined TRBV6-1 with TRBJ2-4, with the D gene not clear enough to name. The sequencing sample was made of PBMCs. The receptor's source is a man aged 40-49 years in good health and CMV-seronegative. The nucleotide sequence reads as follows: TGTGCCAGCAGTGAAGGGCCAGTAAACATTCAGTACTTC. Translation gives CASSEGPVNIQYF.